The entry below gives a single T cell receptor (beta chain) sequence along with its context. What it binds is unknown. PCR involved 60 Vbeta and 13 Jbeta primers. Original methodology: About 10 million shared chains were among the roughly 80 million unique TCR beta chains that a later analysis counted. Assay: immunoSEQ multiplex PCR; the TCRdb copy retains only in-frame clones and omits some. V and J calls and clone size come straight from that table; D and trimming were deduced from the DNA. The profile shows 150,000 to 200,000 clones, about three quarters of them singletons. The data belong to a study of cytomegalovirus exposure and HLA in healthy donors. CDR3 size: 17 residues. The trim removed 0 bases at V and 5 bases at J, leaving 14 bases unmatched. Germline assignment: CDR1 GTSNPN and CDR2 SVGIG (reference sequence). General study findings and limits: In a later analysis, several top co-occurrence clusters appeared linked to parvovirus B19, influenza, CMV and Epstein-Barr virus.

The specimen was PBMCs. The chain is built from TRBV30 and TRBJ2-3; TRBD2 matches 7 bases. The receptor was derived from a female donor in good health and CMV-seronegative. The CDR3 coding sequence is TGTGCCTGGAGTGTTTGGGACTATCTTAGCTTGGGAGATACGCAGTATTTT. Its protein product is CAWSVWDYLSLGDTQYF.